A selection of T cell receptor beta chains follows, all from one sample in a study of blood T cell repertoires in COVID-19. TCRdb keeps only in-frame clones here, not all; method: immunoSEQ multiplex PCR. The top ten clones hold around a tenth of a sample with 200,000 to 250,000 clones, 80% to 90% of them seen once. Sequencing used PBMCs or T cells enriched from blood (not recorded which). Receptors were obtained from a man aged 40-49 years who had recovered from COVID-19. The CDR3 runs from the conserved cysteine through the conserved F or W. A D gene is named only where the DNA matches it firmly. A clone size is listed for some rows: how often the clone was seen (once, few, many), or a class if it is expanded.

V: TRBV24-1; J: TRBJ2-1; size: NA; D: NA; CDR3: CATSGGVHNEQFF; DNA: TGTGCCACCAGTGGCGGGGTCCACAATGAGCAGTTCTTC
V: TRBV9; J: TRBJ1-2; size: NA; D: TRBD1; CDR3: CASSSQGVNYGYTF; DNA: TGTGCCAGCAGCTCCCAGGGGGTTAACTATGGCTACACCTTC
V: TRBV6-2/TRBV6-3; J: TRBJ1-3; size: NA; D: NA; CDR3: CASSYRRQVGNTIYF; DNA: TGTGCCAGCAGTTACCGACGGCAGGTGGGAAACACCATATATTTT
V: TRBV7-9; J: TRBJ1-2; size: NA; D: TRBD1; CDR3: CASSFGDRGNYGYTF; DNA: TGTGCCAGCAGCTTTGGGGACAGGGGTAACTATGGCTACACCTTC
V: TRBV27; J: TRBJ1-6; size: NA; D: TRBD1; CDR3: CASSTGGKTLHF; DNA: TGTGCCAGCAGTACAGGGGGTAAGACCCTCCACTTT
V: TRBV2; J: TRBJ1-2; size: NA; D: NA; CDR3: CASRMDSNYGYTF; DNA: TGTGCCAGCAGAATGGACAGTAACTATGGCTACACCTTC
V: TRBV7-8; J: TRBJ1-6; size: NA; D: NA; CDR3: CASSSGQALGSPLHF; DNA: TGTGCCAGCAGCTCGGGACAAGCCTTGGGTTCACCCCTCCACTTT
V: TRBV9; J: TRBJ1-6; size: NA; D: NA; CDR3: CASSGTVVRSPLHF; DNA: TGTGCCAGCAGCGGGACAGTAGTTCGATCACCCCTCCACTTT
V: TRBV9; J: TRBJ1-2; size: NA; D: NA; CDR3: CASSVGWQDYGYTF; DNA: TGTGCCAGCAGCGTAGGTTGGCAGGATTATGGCTACACCTTC
V: TRBV12-5; J: TRBJ2-1; size: NA; D: TRBD2; CDR3: CASGLGSSGGYEQFF; DNA: TGTGCTAGTGGTTTGGGATCATCGGGGGGGTATGAGCAGTTCTTC
V: TRBV7-6; J: TRBJ2-2; size: NA; D: NA; CDR3: CASSFDRGGTGELFF; DNA: TGTGCCAGCAGCTTCGACAGGGGAGGGACCGGGGAGCTGTTTTTT
V: TRBV4-1; J: TRBJ1-2; size: NA; D: TRBD1; CDR3: CASSSGGYYGYTF; DNA: TGCGCCAGCAGCTCAGGGGGATACTATGGCTACACCTTC
V: TRBV6-5; J: TRBJ2-1; size: NA; D: TRBD2; CDR3: CATILAGAGYNEQFF; DNA: TGTGCCACCATACTAGCGGGAGCGGGATACAATGAGCAGTTCTTC
V: TRBV11-3; J: TRBJ1-2; size: NA; D: TRBD1; CDR3: CASSLHRGIYGYTF; DNA: TGTGCCAGCAGCTTACACAGGGGGATCTATGGCTACACCTTC
V: TRBV4-2; J: TRBJ1-6; size: NA; D: NA; CDR3: CATSKQDRLGNSPLHF; DNA: TGTGCCACCTCAAAACAGGACAGATTGGGTAATTCACCCCTCCACTTT
V: TRBV28; J: TRBJ2-3; size: NA; D: TRBD2; CDR3: CASGISGAVVDTQYF; DNA: TGTGCCAGCGGAATTAGCGGGGCCGTTGTGGATACGCAGTATTTT
V: TRBV18; J: TRBJ1-3; size: few; D: TRBD1; CDR3: CASSPSKDRGRDTIYF; DNA: TGTGCCAGCTCACCGTCTAAAGACAGGGGACGGGACACCATATATTTT
V: TRBV11-2; J: TRBJ1-2; size: NA; D: NA; CDR3: CASSHLDSNYGYTF; DNA: TGTGCCAGCAGCCACTTAGACAGCAACTATGGCTACACCTTC
V: TRBV6-2/TRBV6-3; J: TRBJ1-6; size: NA; D: NA; CDR3: CASSLQEARPLHF; DNA: TGTGCCAGCAGTTTACAGGAAGCTAGACCCCTCCACTTT
V: TRBV29-1; J: TRBJ1-1; size: NA; D: TRBD1; CDR3: CSVETRDRISTTEAFF; DNA: TGCAGCGTTGAAACACGGGACAGGATTAGTACCACTGAAGCTTTCTTT
V: TRBV5-6; J: TRBJ1-6; size: NA; D: NA; CDR3: CASSPLVAGGQNSPLHF; DNA: TGTGCCAGCAGCCCATTAGTGGCGGGGGGTCAGAATTCACCCCTCCACTTT
V: TRBV10-3; J: TRBJ2-1; size: NA; D: TRBD2; CDR3: CAISPGSGSMDEQFF; DNA: TGTGCCATCAGTCCTGGTAGCGGGAGTATGGATGAGCAGTTCTTC
V: TRBV5-1; J: TRBJ2-3; size: NA; D: NA; CDR3: CASSLSPHPSTDTQYF; DNA: TGCGCCAGCAGCTTGTCCCCACACCCTAGCACAGATACGCAGTATTTT
V: TRBV6-1; J: TRBJ2-7; size: NA; D: NA; CDR3: CASSDTRRGSGEQYF; DNA: TGTGCCAGCAGTGACACGCGGCGGGGAAGCGGCGAGCAGTACTTC
V: TRBV10-3; J: TRBJ1-4; size: once; D: TRBD1; CDR3: CAISGGQGGKLFF; DNA: TGTGCCATCAGTGGCGGACAGGGCGGAAAACTGTTTTTT
V: TRBV24-1; J: TRBJ2-2; size: NA; D: NA; CDR3: CATSVGAHTGELFF; DNA: TGTGCCACCAGTGTGGGGGCCCACACCGGGGAGCTGTTTTTT
V: TRBV5-4; J: TRBJ2-7; size: NA; D: TRBD2; CDR3: CASSLEGGRAELGEQYF; DNA: TGTGCCAGCAGCTTGGAGGGCGGGAGGGCCGAATTGGGCGAGCAGTACTTC
V: TRBV6-1; J: TRBJ1-3; size: NA; D: NA; CDR3: CASSEIVLGSGNTIYF; DNA: TGTGCCAGCAGTGAGATTGTACTAGGGTCTGGAAACACCATATATTTT
V: TRBV9; J: TRBJ1-2; size: NA; D: TRBD1; CDR3: CASSPWDRATYGYTF; DNA: TGTGCCAGCAGCCCATGGGACAGGGCAACCTATGGCTACACCTTC
V: TRBV10-3; J: TRBJ1-1; size: NA; D: NA; CDR3: CAISQQENTEAFF; DNA: TGTGCCATCTCTCAACAGGAGAACACTGAAGCTTTCTTT
V: TRBV9; J: TRBJ1-1; size: NA; D: NA; CDR3: CASSVGDTNTEAFF; DNA: TGTGCCAGCAGCGTAGGGGACACCAACACTGAAGCTTTCTTT
V: TRBV7-8; J: TRBJ2-1; size: NA; D: NA; CDR3: CASSLLTWSSYNEQFF; DNA: TGTGCCAGCAGCTTACTAACGTGGAGCTCCTACAATGAGCAGTTCTTC
V: TRBV12-5; J: TRBJ2-2; size: few; D: NA; CDR3: CASGPPSVNTGELFF; DNA: TGTGCTAGTGGTCCCCCCTCGGTGAACACCGGGGAGCTGTTTTTT
V: TRBV6-5; J: TRBJ2-7; size: NA; D: TRBD1; CDR3: CASSPRDRGPYEQYF; DNA: TGTGCCAGCAGTCCCAGGGACAGGGGACCTTACGAGCAGTACTTC
V: TRBV27; J: TRBJ2-3; size: NA; D: TRBD1; CDR3: CATYPRGLGTDTQYF; DNA: TGTGCCACCTATCCTAGGGGGCTGGGGACAGATACGCAGTATTTT
V: TRBV2; J: TRBJ1-1; size: once; D: NA; CDR3: CASSESWGQAFF; DNA: TGTGCCAGCAGTGAAAGTTGGGGGCAAGCTTTCTTT
V: TRBV7-9; J: TRBJ1-2; size: NA; D: TRBD1; CDR3: CASSPDRVPFFYTF; DNA: TGTGCCAGCAGTCCGGACAGGGTTCCTTTTTTTTACACCTTC
V: TRBV7-8; J: TRBJ2-3; size: few; D: NA; CDR3: CASSAGKTTTDTQYF; DNA: TGTGCCAGCAGCGCCGGGAAAACCACCACAGATACGCAGTATTTT
V: TRBV6-5; J: TRBJ2-7; size: NA; D: NA; CDR3: CASSQGHIAYEQYF; DNA: TGTGCCAGCAGTCAGGGGCATATTGCCTACGAGCAGTACTTC
V: TRBV7-2; J: TRBJ1-5; size: once; D: TRBD1; CDR3: CASSSNRGRNQPQHF; DNA: TGTGCCAGCAGCTCCAACAGGGGACGCAATCAGCCCCAGCATTTT
V: TRBV27; J: TRBJ2-1; size: few; D: TRBD2; CDR3: CASSFVGTSGPDEQFF; DNA: TGTGCCAGCAGTTTTGTGGGGACTAGCGGGCCAGATGAGCAGTTCTTC
V: TRBV9; J: TRBJ2-1; size: NA; D: TRBD2; CDR3: CASSVVGRVGNEQFF; DNA: TGTGCCAGCAGCGTAGTCGGGAGGGTAGGCAATGAGCAGTTCTTC
V: TRBV6-5; J: TRBJ1-2; size: once; D: TRBD1; CDR3: CASRDRGVRSYGYTF; DNA: TGTGCCAGCCGGGACAGGGGGGTCCGTAGCTATGGCTACACCTTC
V: TRBV7-2; J: TRBJ2-7; size: few; D: TRBD1; CDR3: CASSSGQALTYEQYF; DNA: TGTGCCAGCAGCTCTGGACAGGCCCTTACCTACGAGCAGTACTTC
V: TRBV19; J: TRBJ2-3; size: NA; D: NA; CDR3: CASSSGSRISADTQYF; DNA: TGTGCCAGTAGTTCTGGGAGTCGTATTTCGGCAGATACGCAGTATTTT
V: TRBV5-6; J: TRBJ1-2; size: NA; D: NA; CDR3: CASSLYPYGYTF; DNA: TGTGCCAGCAGCTTGTATCCGTATGGCTACACCTTC
V: TRBV29-1; J: TRBJ2-1; size: NA; D: NA; CDR3: CSVTGSSDTEQFF; DNA: TGCAGCGTAACAGGGTCCTCGGATACTGAGCAGTTCTTC
V: TRBV5-5; J: TRBJ1-2; size: NA; D: TRBD1; CDR3: CASSSQGAFDYGYTF; DNA: TGTGCCAGCAGCTCGCAGGGGGCGTTTGACTATGGCTACACCTTC
V: TRBV5-4; J: TRBJ2-2; size: NA; D: NA; CDR3: CASSAVTGELFF; DNA: TGTGCCAGCAGCGCGGTTACCGGGGAGCTGTTTTTT
V: TRBV5-4; J: TRBJ1-2; size: NA; D: TRBD1; CDR3: CASSFRDRGPGYTF; DNA: TGTGCCAGCAGCTTCCGAGACAGGGGACCTGGCTACACCTTC
V: TRBV2; J: TRBJ2-5; size: many; D: TRBD1; CDR3: CASRDSGGQGAMEETQYF; DNA: TGTGCCAGCAGGGACTCAGGCGGACAGGGGGCCATGGAAGAGACCCAGTACTTC
V: TRBV5-1; J: TRBJ2-7; size: few; D: NA; CDR3: CASSPDSYEQYF; DNA: TGCGCCAGCAGCCCTGACAGCTACGAGCAGTACTTC
V: TRBV18; J: TRBJ2-1; size: NA; D: NA; CDR3: CASSPPVTPRFNEQFF; DNA: TGTGCCAGCTCACCACCAGTGACTCCACGATTCAATGAGCAGTTCTTC
V: TRBV5-5; J: TRBJ2-7; size: NA; D: NA; CDR3: CASSLLIYSYEQYF; DNA: TGTGCCAGCAGCTTGCTTATCTACTCCTACGAGCAGTACTTC
V: TRBV28; J: TRBJ2-4; size: NA; D: TRBD2; CDR3: CASSMIGGTLTKNIQYF; DNA: TGTGCCAGCAGTATGATCGGGGGGACGTTAACCAAAAACATTCAGTACTTC
V: TRBV11-2; J: TRBJ1-6; size: NA; D: NA; CDR3: CASSLGSDSPLHF; DNA: TGTGCCAGCAGCTTAGGGAGTGATTCACCCCTCCACTTT
V: TRBV30; J: TRBJ2-5; size: NA; D: TRBD1; CDR3: CAWSVKTGLQETQYF; DNA: TGTGCCTGGAGTGTAAAGACAGGGCTACAAGAGACCCAGTACTTC